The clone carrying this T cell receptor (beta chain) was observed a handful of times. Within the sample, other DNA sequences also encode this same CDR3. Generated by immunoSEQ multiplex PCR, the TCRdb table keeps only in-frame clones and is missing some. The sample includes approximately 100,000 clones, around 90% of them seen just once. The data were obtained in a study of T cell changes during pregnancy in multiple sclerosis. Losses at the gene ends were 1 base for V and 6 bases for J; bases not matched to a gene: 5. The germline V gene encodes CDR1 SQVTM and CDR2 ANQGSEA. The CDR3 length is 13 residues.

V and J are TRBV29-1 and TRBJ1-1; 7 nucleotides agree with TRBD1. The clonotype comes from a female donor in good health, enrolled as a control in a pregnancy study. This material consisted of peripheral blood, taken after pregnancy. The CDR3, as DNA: TGCAGCGTTGAAGGAGAGGGGGCTTCTGAAGCTTTCTTT. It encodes CSVEGEGASEAFF.